These 6 T cell receptor beta chains share one sample of origin, sequenced in a study of cytomegalovirus exposure and HLA in healthy donors. The PCR had 60 Vbeta and 13 Jbeta primers. Sequenced by immunoSEQ multiplex PCR; TCRdb stores in-frame clones only, minus some. Of 100,000 to 150,000 clones listed, about four fifths are singletons. Sequenced sample: PBMCs. The receptors derive from a middle-aged woman in good health and CMV-seronegative.

The V and J genes are TRBV5-8 and TRBJ1-5, with D unresolved. This CDR3 is built from 13 residues. Germline CDR1 reads SGHTS; CDR2 reads YDEGEE. Between the trimmed V and J ends, which lost 4 bases and 0 bases, there was a span of 5 bases. DNA for the CDR3: TGTGCCAGCAGCACATATAGCAATCAGCCCCAGCATTTT. It translates to CASSTYSNQPQHF. Using reference TRBV5-8 and TRBJ1-5 for the parts outside the CDR3, the full variable domain is EAGVTQSPTHLIKTRGQQATLRCSPISGHTSVYWYQQALGLGLQFLLWYDEGEERNRGNFPPRFSGRQFPNYSSELNVNALELEDSALYLCASSTYSNQPQHFGDGTRLSIL.

This CDR3 reads CASSQARDIYEQYF. In DNA form, the CDR3 reads TGCGCCAGCAGCCAAGCCCGGGACATTTACGAGCAGTACTTC. This chain connects TRBV4-1 to TRBJ2-5; a weak D match, TRBD1 (6 bases). The DNA end lines up better with TRBJ2-7; the J call may be wrong. CDR1 and CDR2 from the germline V gene are MGHRA and YSYEKL. The CDR3 is 14 residues long.

This clone showed up just once. This sequence joins TRBV5-5 and TRBJ1-1; D unclear. CDR3 size: 14 residues. The V gene's germline CDR1 is SGHKS and CDR2 YYEKEE (reference sequence). V was shortened by 1 base and J by 5 bases, with 12 bases between the two germline ends. In nucleotides, the CDR3 is TGTGCCAGCAGCTTGTTCCGTCTACGGACTGAAGCTTTCTTT. It specifies CASSLFRLRTEAFF.

Here the CDR3 reads CASSPGGLATGELFF. The DNA of the CDR3 is TGCGCCAGCAGCCCTGGGGGACTAGCGACCGGGGAGCTGTTTTTT. The chain uses TRBV4-3 and TRBJ2-2; 10 nucleotides align to TRBD2. Germline loops: CDR1 LGHNA, CDR2 YSLEER. V lost 4 bases and J lost 5; bases outside the gene matches: 4. The CDR3 runs to 15 residues.

The gene calls are TRBV7-2 and TRBJ2-3; 9 nucleotides agree with TRBD2. This CDR3 contains 16 residues. J lost 3 bases, V lost 2 bases, and 6 bases had no gene match. Germline assignment: CDR1 SGHTA and CDR2 FQGNSA. CDR3 in amino acids: CASSLSGRGGTDTQYF. CDR3 DNA: TGTGCCAGCAGCTTATCAGGGCGGGGGGGGACAGATACGCAGTATTTT.

This rearrangement joins TRBV5-1 to TRBJ2-1; D might be TRBD2 (5 bases). The ends were cut back, 4 bases at V and 0 bases at J, with 14 bases in the middle. The CDR3 has 16 residues. From germline, CDR1 is SGHRS and CDR2 YFSETQ. The CDR3 loop is CASSARTGLSYNEQFF. Here the CDR3 DNA reads TGCGCCAGCAGCGCGAGGACCGGACTCTCCTACAATGAGCAGTTCTTC.